This T cell receptor beta chain was sequenced in a study of cytomegalovirus exposure and HLA in healthy donors (TCRdb year 2017). In the study overall: An earlier analysis of around 600 of the donors reported approximately 270 Gb of sequence data and some 120 million unique TCR beta sequences from 190 million or so T cells. An early release that covered roughly 600 HLA-typed donors contained approximately 290 gigabases of sequencing data and around 80 million unique TCR sequences. The genetic ancestry cluster associated with self-reported Caucasian donors included 81% of the 300 to 450 genotyped donors. The aim of the study was to test whether cataloging public T cell receptors could identify signatures of past pathogen exposure. The study used immunosequencing to profile the T cell repertoires of under 700 subjects and linked those repertoires to cytomegalovirus serostatus. Besides the first cohort of approximately 670 subjects, a separate validation cohort made up of 120 different subjects was used. High-throughput TCR immunosequencing, statistical association of individual TCRs with disease status, and machine learning were combined to predict cytomegalovirus infection status. A later analysis re-examined previously published TCR beta repertoires from more than 550 donors and added high-resolution HLA genotyping to investigate patterns of TCR occurrence. Rather than drawing on any new phenotypic data, the later analysis identified candidate immune exposures from TCR beta sequences and the way those sequences occurred across donors. In an earlier analysis of 550 to 700 of the donors, high-throughput TCR beta sequencing was used to judge whether each TCR beta V gene segment behaved as functional or pseudogenic. Donor age, sex, ethnicity and CMV serostatus were compiled alongside the repertoire data. A later genetic analysis took genome-wide SNP genotypes for about 65% of the roughly 670 donors and used that subset as a discovery cohort. All discovery cohort repertoires had been generated on a single sequencing platform. Class I and class II HLA loci were covered by the typing at four-digit resolution. The number of donors typed differed by locus, with roughly 629-640 for A, B, C, DRB1 and DQB1, 522 for DQA1, under 610 for DPA1, and about 450 for DPB1. Several DR-DQ haplotypes were handled as single units for association and clustering because linkage in the cohort was strong. Across under 500 genotyped donors of the cohort, an average of approximately 240,000 unique TCR beta nucleotide sequences per donor were sequenced, and roughly a sixth of those sequences were non-productive.

Here is what the overall study found, with its caveats: Most TCR sequences were observed very rarely across donors, whereas some public TCRs were present in many individuals. A cluster of highly shared sequence variants was judged likely to represent a technical artifact of the sequencing pipeline. A further reported finding was that TCR beta sequences accurately predicted the HLA-A and HLA-B alleles for most subjects in the first cohort. V-gene and J-gene trimming of TCR beta chains was associated with a missense DCLRE1C variant in a later genetic analysis, and the association was replicated in an independent cohort. A later analysis found that most CMV-associated TCR beta chains appeared HLA-restricted, with HLA associations seemingly driven largely by CMV exposure. Correlated functional status among segregating V segments might be attributable to linkage disequilibrium, but an unknown experimental factor could not be ruled out. A total of fewer than 200 TCR beta chains were listed by the study as associated with cytomegalovirus. Because counts were too low, roughly 17 rarely observed V segments, including chromosome 9 orphons, were left out of the earlier analysis of 587 of the donors. In vitro tests confirmed that a few of the cytomegalovirus-associated TCR beta chains recognize cytomegalovirus antigens. Assigning TCR associations to individual alleles was difficult when HLA alleles, especially DR and DQ, strongly co-occurred. An earlier analysis of some 590 of the donors showed that most TCR beta V segments appeared in productive rearrangements either about 87% or about 30% of the time, which broadly matched IMGT annotations. The authors suggested that the approach could potentially be extended to other disease states and immunological phenotypes. In a later analysis, TCR association rates were found to vary across HLA loci, with the most associated TCRs seen for DRB1 alleles and the fewest for HLA-C alleles. In both the original and validation cohorts, the classifier was reported to diagnose cytomegalovirus status with high specificity and sensitivity. In a later analysis, HLA-associated TCR beta chains were found to be more clonally expanded and to have lower generation probabilities than equally common non-associated chains. Because some donors lacked HLA typing at each locus, the association tests relied only on the typed subset. A later genetic analysis reported fewer N-insertions in productive TCRs among donors in an Asian-associated ancestry cluster than the roughly 700-donor mean. This cohort had only TCR beta chains sequenced, and the lack of alpha or paired-chain data limited which features could be detected. The only immune exposure information available for the cohort was CMV serostatus. Several of the top co-occurrence clusters appeared to be linked to parvovirus B19, influenza, CMV and Epstein-Barr virus, according to a later analysis. A later analysis associated about 17,000 TCR beta sequences with specific HLA alleles at a false discovery rate of 0.05. Presence/absence analyses assumed roughly uniform sequencing depth across donors, an assumption that may not hold.

A word on this clone: Its antigen remains undetermined. Base qualities are not provided; no much larger clone lies one nucleotide away.

The library was generated by the immunoSEQ multiplex PCR assay. A mixture of 60 forward primers for TCR Vbeta segments and 13 reverse primers for TCR Jbeta segments was used in the multiplex PCR. Amplification of the CDR3 region of rearranged TCR beta genes was performed with a multiplex PCR assay on genomic DNA. The amplified TCR beta libraries were sequenced on the Illumina HiSeq System as 87-base-pair reads. Per the source publication's procedure: Across the roughly 600 repertoires, a later analysis counted tens of millions of unique TCR beta chains, about 10 million of which were shared by at least two donors. A nearest-neighbor algorithm error-corrected the raw reads and collapsed the reads into unique sequences, merging closely related sequences to remove PCR and sequencing errors. To assign V, D and J gene segments, CDR3 sequences were aligned to IMGT reference sequences. For a sequence to be retained, a match of at least six nucleotides was required to both a V gene segment and a J gene segment. A rearrangement was called productive if the CDR3 had no stop codons and remained in frame with V and J, and every other rearrangement was called non-productive. CDR3 was defined according to IMGT convention as the region running from the second conserved V-encoded cysteine to the conserved J-encoded phenylalanine. In an earlier analysis of around 600 of the donors, sequences lacking an unambiguous match to a single V gene segment were excluded. An earlier analysis of 587 of the donors called V segments functional above 56.7% productive rearrangements and segregating when the between-donor standard deviation exceeded 5%. A statistical classification framework was developed to diagnose cytomegalovirus status using the catalog of TCR beta chain sequences. In a later analysis, TCR nucleotide sequences were compared against IMGT/GENE-DB human TR gene sequences so that V and J genes could be assigned. The TCRdist pipeline was used in a later analysis to assign CDR3 sequences and most-parsimonious VDJ recombination scenarios. A later analysis defined each TCR beta chain by its CDR3 amino acid sequence plus V-gene family, and excluded reads lacking a unique V-gene family. A later analysis removed over 500 highly shared, low-generation-probability nucleotide sequences to deal with suspected cross-contamination and a sequencing artifact. A later analysis calculated a clonal expansion index for each public chain from normalized within-repertoire ranks of inferred template counts. Generation probabilities in a later analysis came from a VDJ recombination model fitted to out-of-frame rearrangements, and those results were checked against IGoR. In a later analysis, hypergeometric tests were used to score TCR-TCR, TCR-HLA and TCR-CMV co-occurrence, with a repertoire-size bias correction applied to TCR pairs. To estimate false discovery rates, a later analysis permuted the HLA or CMV assignments 20 times. A later analysis grouped co-occurring TCRs with DBSCAN, adding TCRdist sequence similarity when clustering within HLA-allele-positive subsets. Co-occurrence clustering excluded repertoires with fewer than 30,000 or more than 120,000 public chains, plus five with anomalous nucleotide sharing. TCRdb's version of the immuneACCESS table is confined to in-frame rearrangements and falls short of the full clone set. An unresolved V gene accounts for under half of the shortfall where checked; the remainder is of unknown origin. D and trimming come from the DNA, and the V and J calls and clone size come from that table. In this sample the table shows more than 100,000 clones, roughly three quarters of which occur a single time. Roughly 1.5% of the sample is in the top ten clones.

The cohort was made up of 500 to 850 healthy bone marrow donors. Cohort members were all nominally healthy when sampled, although unrecorded immune exposures were likely present. The donor was CMV seronegative and belonged to the group of 352 seronegative cohort members. A peripheral blood sample was provided by each donor, and peripheral blood mononuclear cells were used for TCR beta sequencing. The Qiagen DNeasy Blood Extraction Kit was used to extract genomic DNA from the blood cell samples. Material for sequencing was PBMCs. This receptor was identified in a woman younger than 35 in good health and CMV-seronegative.

The DNA sequence is given as TGTGCCAGCAGTCCTATAGCGTCCGGGGAGCTGTTTTTT. It encodes CASSPIASGELFF. Here the chain combines TRBV6-6 and TRBJ2-2; possibly the D gene is TRBD2, per 5 matching bases. The junction carries 10 bases between V and J, which are trimmed by 5 bases and 6 bases respectively. CDR1 is given as MNHNY and CDR2 as SVGAGI, both from the germline V gene (reference sequence). The CDR3 starts with the cysteine, ends with the phenylalanine, and has 13 residues. Only the CDR3 DNA stays, 39 bases, in frame from base 1.